This TCR beta chain was sequenced for a study of CD8 T cells in Susac syndrome. Random-hexamer reverse transcription was applied to about 0.45 to 1 ug RNA. Amplification of TCR beta CDR3 was carried out by immunoSEQ multiplex PCR, which covered 54 Vbeta and 13 Jbeta segments. TCRdb ran MiXCR on the immunoSEQ multiplex PCR reads and lists one entry per CDR3 protein. Among 150,000 to 200,000 distinct CDR3 sequences listed, 94% were seen once. Blood CD8+ and CD4+ T cells underwent high-throughput TCR beta sequencing. Trimming pared 3 bases from V and 1 base from J, leaving 16 bases between. The CDR3 contains 16 residues. CDR1 is DFQATT and CDR2 is SNEGSKA in the germline V gene (reference sequence). Points on this clonotype: The target antigen is unknown.

Study-level findings and limits: As acknowledged by the study, its TCR sequencing and HLA analysis included a relatively small number of individuals. When the CD4+ T cell repertoires of patients with Susac syndrome were examined, they did not show any clonal expansion.

The sequenced sample was CD4+ T cells from PBMCs. This clonotype originated in a human donor with Susac syndrome. This chain uses TRBV20-1 with TRBJ2-1; tentative D call: TRBD1 (6 bases). The CDR3 sequence: CSASDRLRASYNEQFF. The DNA for the CDR3 is TGCAGTGCTAGCGACAGGCTTCGTGCATCCTACAATGAGCAGTTCTTC.